The 2 T cell receptor beta chains below come from one sample, sequenced in a study of T cells in women clearing cervical HPV infection. The table came from immunoSEQ multiplex PCR; TCRdb's copy has only in-frame clones and leaves some out. In all, the sample yields 35,000 to 45,000 clones. The material sequenced was blood buffy coat. The origin of the receptors is a woman aged 18 to 75 with a cervical HPV16 infection that either progressed to CIN3+ or cleared (not recorded which).

In regard to this clone: The CDR3 is cut off 3 residues early in the read; its end comes from the germline J gene. The chain joins TRBV18 to TRBJ2-6; tentative D call: TRBD1 (5 bases). Germline V gene lookup returns CDR1 KGHSH and CDR2 LQKENI. CDR3 size: 14 residues. The DNA read from the CDR3 is TGTGCCAGCTCACCAGGGGCAGTTAATCAACTC. Residues: CASSPGAVNQL. The complete CDR3 protein is CASSPGAVNQLLTF. Full variable domain (outside the CDR3, taken from reference TRBV18 and TRBJ2-6): NAGVMQNPRHLVRRRGQEARLRCSPMKGHSHVYWYRQLPEEGLKFMVYLQKENIIDESGMPKERFSAEFPKEGPSILRIQQVVRGDSAAYFCASSPGAVNQLLTFGAGSRLTVL.

As concerns this clone: The read halts 3 residues ahead of the CDR3 end, with the missing end drawn from the germline J gene. The chain joins TRBV20-1 to TRBJ1-2, with D perhaps TRBD1 (5 bases). The CDR3 covers 12 residues. Trimming stripped 6 bases from V and 2 bases from J, with 10 bases between. Germline V gene data show CDR1 as DFQATT and CDR2 as SNEGSKA (reference sequence). The part of the CDR3 DNA that was read is TGCAGTGCCGCTAAGGGGAACTATGGC. It translates to CSAAKGNYG. The whole CDR3 region reads CSAAKGNYGYTF.